The T cell receptor (beta chain) described here comes from a study of cytomegalovirus exposure and HLA in healthy donors (dated by TCRdb to the late 2010s). As for the study more broadly: In an earlier analysis of approximately 640 of the donors, 276 Gb of sequence data and 95 million to 130 million unique TCR beta sequences from roughly 190 million T cells were reported. Donor age, sex, ethnicity and CMV serostatus were compiled alongside the repertoire data. An early release covering about 600 HLA-typed donors comprised approximately 300 gigabases of sequencing data and some 79 million unique TCR sequences. Among 398 genotyped donors of the cohort, an average of 235,054 unique TCR beta nucleotide sequences were sequenced per donor, approximately 20% of them non-productive. In a later genetic analysis, genome-wide SNP genotypes for about three fifths of the 666 donors were used, and that subset was treated as a discovery cohort. Along with the roughly 700-subject first cohort, a separate validation cohort of some 130 different subjects was used. Typing coverage differed by locus: A, B, C, DRB1 and DQB1 were typed in roughly 620-640 donors, DQA1 in about 500, DPA1 in around 600, and DPB1 in around 440. A later analysis re-analyzed previously published TCR beta repertoires from 660 or so donors and added high-resolution HLA genotyping to study TCR occurrence patterns. High-throughput TCR immunosequencing, statistical association of individual TCRs with disease status, and machine learning were combined to predict cytomegalovirus infection status. The study profiled the T cell repertoires of under 700 subjects by immunosequencing and related them to cytomegalovirus serostatus. Several DR-DQ haplotypes were treated as single units for association and clustering because of strong linkage in the cohort. The study aimed to test whether signatures of past pathogen exposure could be identified by cataloging public T cell receptors. The genetic ancestry cluster associated with self-reported Caucasian donors included 65% to 90% of the 300 to 400 genotyped donors. In an earlier analysis of 500 to 650 of the donors, high-throughput TCR beta sequencing was used to judge whether each TCR beta V gene segment behaved as functional or pseudogenic. In the later analysis, no new phenotypic data were used to find candidate immune exposures; instead, reliance was placed on TCR beta sequences and their occurrence across donors. HLA typing covered class I and class II loci at four-digit resolution. Every repertoire in the discovery cohort had been generated on one and the same sequencing platform.

V and J lose 7 bases and 8 bases, and a span of 16 bases separates them. The CDR3 has 13 amino acids, counting the end cysteine and phenylalanine. The sequence is cut down to CDR3 DNA, 39 bases in frame from base 1. Via the germline V gene, CDR1 is SGDLS and CDR2 YYNGEE. The library relied on the immunoSEQ multiplex PCR assay. A mixture of 60 forward primers for TCR Vbeta segments and 13 reverse primers for TCR Jbeta segments was used in the multiplex PCR. The CDR3 region of rearranged TCR beta genes was amplified from genomic DNA by a multiplex PCR assay. Amplified TCR beta libraries were sequenced as 87-base-pair reads on the Illumina HiSeq System. The original methods were these. A later analysis tallied 75 million to 95 million unique TCR beta chains across the 660 or so repertoires, and approximately 12 million of those chains were shared by two or more donors. To remove PCR and sequencing errors, raw reads were error-corrected and collapsed into unique sequences using a nearest-neighbor algorithm that merged closely related sequences. V, D and J gene segments were assigned by aligning CDR3 sequences to IMGT reference sequences. Each retained sequence needed at least a six-nucleotide match to both a V gene segment and a J gene segment. A rearrangement counted as productive if the CDR3 had no stop codons and remained in frame with V and J, and every other rearrangement counted as non-productive. Following IMGT convention, CDR3 was defined as the stretch from the second conserved V-encoded cysteine to the conserved J-encoded phenylalanine. The earlier analysis of about 610 of the donors excluded sequences that lacked an unambiguous match to a single V gene segment. In an earlier analysis of almost 600 of the donors, a V segment was called functional when productive rearrangements were above 56.7%, and segregating when the standard deviation between donors exceeded 5%. A statistical classification framework was developed to diagnose cytomegalovirus status using the catalog of TCR beta chain sequences. V and J gene assignment, in a later analysis, came from comparing TCR nucleotide sequences with IMGT/GENE-DB human TR gene sequences. Using the TCRdist pipeline, a later analysis assigned CDR3 sequences along with most-parsimonious VDJ recombination scenarios. In a later analysis, each TCR beta chain was defined by its CDR3 amino acid sequence together with its V-gene family, and reads without a unique V-gene family were excluded. As a way to deal with suspected cross-contamination and a sequencing artifact, a later analysis dropped 500 to 700 nucleotide sequences that were highly shared and had low generation probability. In a later analysis, a clonal expansion index for each public chain was calculated from normalized within-repertoire ranks of inferred template counts. In a later analysis, generation probabilities were computed using a VDJ recombination model fitted to out-of-frame rearrangements, and the results were checked against IGoR. Hypergeometric tests were used in a later analysis to score TCR-TCR, TCR-HLA and TCR-CMV co-occurrence, with a repertoire-size bias correction applied to the TCR pairs. To estimate false discovery rates, a later analysis permuted the HLA or CMV assignments 20 times. In a later analysis, co-occurring TCRs were grouped using DBSCAN, and TCRdist sequence similarity was added for clustering within HLA-allele-positive subsets. Co-occurrence clustering excluded repertoires with fewer than 30,000 or more than 120,000 public chains, plus five with anomalous nucleotide sharing. Here the immuneACCESS table is served through TCRdb, limited to in-frame sequences with V and J called. Missing clones are a known gap in these copies; in checked studies unresolved V genes cover under half, and the rest lacks a known reason. Clonal size and the V and J genes are those of that table, whereas D and trimming came from the DNA. The sample table holds some 120,000 clones, of which roughly a tenth were seen once. Approximately 4.4% of the sample lies in the top ten.

To note about this clone: Its antigen is still unknown. Nothing much larger sits one base from this clone, and base qualities are not available.

The investigation overall reported the following: A cluster of highly shared sequence variants was judged likely to be a technical artifact of the sequencing pipeline. Because HLA typing was unavailable for some donors at each locus, only the typed subset was used in association tests. A later genetic analysis associated a missense DCLRE1C variant with V-gene and J-gene trimming of TCR beta chains, and an independent cohort replicated the association. Because the 87-base-pair reads could not distinguish some IMGT-functional V segments, including TRBV6-2 and TRBV6-3, those segments were excluded. The classifier was reported to diagnose cytomegalovirus status with high specificity and sensitivity in both the original cohort and the validation cohort. The authors suggested that the approach could potentially be generalized to other disease states and immunological phenotypes. A further reported finding was that TCR beta sequences accurately predicted the HLA-A and HLA-B alleles for most subjects in the first cohort. In this cohort, only TCR beta chains were sequenced, and detectable features were limited by the absence of alpha or paired-chain data. When HLA alleles, especially DR and DQ, strongly co-occurred, TCR associations were difficult to assign to individual alleles. The only immune exposure information available for the cohort was CMV serostatus. Presence/absence analyses assumed roughly uniform sequencing depth across donors, an assumption that may not hold. Broadly in line with IMGT annotations, most TCR beta V segments showed up in productive rearrangements about 87% or about 30% of the time in an earlier analysis of under 700 of the donors. In a later analysis, HLA-associated TCR beta chains were found to be more clonally expanded and to have lower generation probabilities than equally common non-associated chains. Most TCR sequences were seen in very few donors, while some public TCRs were found in many individuals. In a later analysis, around 15,000 TCR beta sequences were associated with specific HLA alleles at a false discovery rate of 0.05. A later analysis reported that several top co-occurrence clusters appeared linked to parvovirus B19, influenza, CMV and Epstein-Barr virus. Most CMV-associated TCR beta chains appeared to be HLA-restricted in a later analysis, and the HLA associations seemed to be driven largely by CMV exposure. A total of 150 or so TCR beta chains were listed by the study as associated with cytomegalovirus. According to a later genetic analysis, donors in an Asian-associated ancestry cluster had fewer N-insertions in productive TCRs than the approximately 700-donor mean. Linkage disequilibrium might explain the correlated functional status among segregating V segments, but an unknown experimental factor could not be excluded. Because counts were too low, fewer than 20 rarely observed V segments, including chromosome 9 orphons, were excluded from the earlier analysis of some 590 of the donors. According to a later analysis, TCR association rates differed among HLA loci, with DRB1 alleles showing the most associated TCRs and HLA-C alleles showing the fewest. In vitro tests confirmed that a few of the cytomegalovirus-associated TCR beta chains recognize cytomegalovirus antigens.

In total, roughly 670 healthy bone marrow donors made up the cohort. At the time of sampling, all cohort members were nominally healthy, though unrecorded immune exposures were likely present. The donor was CMV seropositive and was included in the group of 250 to 350 seropositive cohort members. A peripheral blood sample was collected from each donor, and TCR beta sequencing was performed on peripheral blood mononuclear cells. Genomic DNA was extracted from the blood cell samples with the Qiagen DNeasy Blood Extraction Kit. The TCR originated in a young woman in good health and CMV-seropositive. The chain is encoded by TRBV9 joined to TRBJ2-1; 6 matching bases give a weak D call of TRBD2. The sample taken for sequencing was PBMCs. The DNA sequence follows: TGTGCCAGCTCGGGGGATAGGGAGGATGAGCAGTTCTTC. The resulting protein is CASSGDREDEQFF. When the CDR3 is completed using the reference TRBV9 and TRBJ2-1 genes on either side, the full variable domain is DSGVTQTPKHLITATGQRVTLRCSPRSGDLSVYWYQQSLDQGLQFLIQYYNGEERAKGNILERFSAQQFPDLHSELNLSSLELGDSALYFCASSGDREDEQFFGPGTRLTVL.